This paragraph covers one TCR beta chain sequence. Its antigen is still unknown. No much larger clone is present one base from it, and per-base qualities are unavailable. The germline ends are 18 bases apart after V is trimmed by 3 bases and J by 6 bases. The CDR3 measures 15 amino acids from cysteine to phenylalanine. The sequence is cut down to CDR3 DNA, 45 bases in frame from base 1. From the germline V gene, CDR1 is SGHRS and CDR2 is YFSETQ. To prepare the library, 5' RACE was applied. TCRdb names Illumina HiSeq 2500 as the instrument used. A second PCR of about 6 to 12 cycles was run with a J-beta primer mix and a sample-barcoded 5' primer. A template-switch 5' adaptor carrying 12 random nucleotides introduced a unique molecular identifier onto each TCR beta cDNA molecule. Each sample yielded at least 3 million CDR3-containing paired-end reads. First-strand cDNA synthesis was performed from all RNA using the Mint cDNA synthesis kit, with priming by a TRBC-specific oligonucleotide. After uracil-DNA glycosylase treatment, a first 18-cycle PCR used universal primers M1SS and BC2_uni_R on all cDNA. The source study handled its data this way. Normalization of each sample was performed by random selection of 1 million high-quality reads, each carrying a distinct molecular identifier. Reads sharing molecular identifiers were discarded rather than binned into consensus sequences. MiTCR, with a Q25 quality threshold and the strictest error-elimination algorithm, was used for CDR3 identification, clonotype clustering and error correction. A nonparametric unseen species model with Euler transformation was used to estimate lower-bound total TCR beta diversity. Clones were called with MiXCR by TCRdb after fastp trimmed the public reads at Q25, and only in-frame beta chains were retained. Rows merge per CDR3 protein into single entries with the most common DNA and genes. The authors' filters were not applied to this entry. The sample includes 730,000 or so distinct CDR3 sequences, with 40% to 45% observed a single time. Around a fifth of the sample is held by the ten biggest clonotypes.

The data were obtained in a study of blood T cells in healthy people across ages (dated by TCRdb to about 2015). As for the study more broadly: In model experiments, template switching captured roughly one uniquely barcoded TCR beta cDNA molecule for every two T cells. Using the same blood draw, the study looked at two additional independent replicas of 1 million unique cDNA reads for two donors, one aged 18 to 30 and the other aged 80 or older. Four age groups were formed from the donors: young (average roughly 15 years), middle-aged (approximately 41), aged (roughly 59) and long-lived (less than 85). To avoid experimental bias, donors of different ages were spread randomly across the sequencing lanes. The study measured age-related changes in TCR beta repertoire diversity using deep sequencing normalized with unique cDNA molecular identifiers. Beyond this particular receptor, the publication reports: Because donor CMV infection status was unknown, age-related changes in expanded clonotypes were potentially confounded. Since profiling was done on bulk unsorted PBMCs, naive and antigen-experienced compartments could not be conclusively compared. Estimates of total diversity based on one million sequenced T cells were regarded as lower bounds and as underestimates. Observed TCR beta diversity correlated strongly with the percentage of naive T cells measured by flow cytometry. Observed TCR beta diversity per million T cells fell roughly linearly with age, and a significant reduction was already apparent by age around 40. Compared with the aged group, more naive CD4+ T cells, fewer expanded clones and increased TCR diversity were shown by the long-lived group, suggesting age selection.

The donors were roughly 38 Caucasian individuals from Russia, aged 6 to 90 years, who were systemically healthy. Around 10 milliliters of peripheral blood were collected from each donor into EDTA-treated Vacutainer tubes. PBMCs were isolated by Ficoll-Paque density-gradient centrifugation, with at least 6 million obtained per sample. Trizol reagent was used to extract total RNA from PBMCs, with at least 6 micrograms per sample. For every donor, an aliquot of PBMCs went through flow cytometry to measure the percentages of naive CD45RAhigh/CD27high T cells. The chain couples TRBV5-1 to TRBJ1-2, and TRBD1 may be the D gene, going by 6 matching bases. The receptor was isolated from a woman aged 60-75 years in good health. Sequencing input: blood. The CDR3 loop reads CASSWAFGGADGYTF. In nucleotide form, the sequence is TGCGCCAGCAGCTGGGCCTTCGGGGGCGCAGATGGCTACACCTTC.